This entry lists 10 T cell receptor beta chains sequenced from one sample in a study of OX40 agonist ivuxolimab in advanced cancers. Produced via immunoSEQ multiplex PCR; TCRdb's table is partial and in-frame only. Seen here are 40,000 to 60,000 clones, around 90% observed once, and the top ten hold around 48%. Source: CD4+ or CD8+ T cells sorted from blood, taken in a trial of the OX40 agonist ivuxolimab. These receptors were taken from an adult with an advanced solid tumor such as melanoma, head and neck, liver or kidney cancer.

V usage is TRBV7-2 and J usage is TRBJ1-5; TRBD1 might be the D (6 bases). This CDR3 comprises 13 residues. CDR1 SGHTA and CDR2 FQGNSA come from the germline V gene. Between the trimmed V and J ends, which lost 11 bases and 7 bases, there was a span of 18 bases. CDR3 amino acids: CARLFQGNQPQHF. CDR3 bases: TGTGCCCGACTATTTCAGGGGAACCAGCCCCAGCATTTT.

The gene calls are TRBV7-9 and TRBJ2-5, with unresolved D. Germline V lookup: CDR1 SEHNR, CDR2 FQNEAQ (reference sequence). The CDR3 covers 15 residues. Trimming pared 5 bases from V and 2 bases from J, leaving 15 bases between. Written as DNA, the CDR3 is TGTGCCAGCAGCCTAGAGCTGGATTCGCAAGAGACCCAGTACTTC. Amino acid sequence: CASSLELDSQETQYF. Variable domain in full (rest from reference TRBV7-9 and TRBJ2-5): DTGVSQNPRHKITKRGQNVTFRCDPISEHNRLYWYRQTLGQGPEFLTYFQNEAQLEKSRLLSDRFSAERPKGSFSTLEIQRTEQGDSAMYLCASSLELDSQETQYFGPGTRLLVL.

The V gene is TRBV15, the J gene TRBJ1-6; D is uncertain. V was clipped by 0 bases and J by 9 bases, with 15 bases between them. The CDR3 covers 16 residues. Germline V gene sequence: CDR1 LNHNV, CDR2 YYDKDF (reference sequence). CDR3 DNA sequence: TGTGCCACCAGCAGAGATAGCCCCTCGACACGTTCACCCCTCCACTTT. Encoded protein: CATSRDSPSTRSPLHF. Based on the CDR3 plus reference TRBV15 and TRBJ1-6, the full variable domain is DAMVIQNPRYQVTQFGKPVTLSCSQTLNHNVMYWYQQKSSQAPKLLFHYYDKDFNNEADTPDNFQSRRPNTSFCFLDIRSPGLGDTAMYLCATSRDSPSTRSPLHFGNGTRLTVT.

V is TRBV11-2 and J is TRBJ2-1, with D unclear. CDR1 is SGHAT and CDR2 is FQNNGV in the germline V gene. CDR3 size: 18 residues. Trimming left V 1 base short and J 0 bases short, with 16 bases between. CDR3 sequence reads: CASSLGTPLSSSYNEQFF. The CDR3 DNA reads TGTGCCAGCAGCTTAGGGACCCCACTCTCGAGCTCCTACAATGAGCAGTTCTTC.

The chain couples TRBV9 to TRBJ2-7; D is unresolved. Germline lookup yields CDR1 SGDLS and CDR2 YYNGEE. This CDR3 contains 14 residues. Deletions cut 0 bases from V and 2 bases from J, with 9 bases between. CDR3 DNA sequence: TGTGCCAGCAGCGTAGCTCTCCTCGCCTACGAGCAGTACTTC. Residues: CASSVALLAYEQYF.

This rearrangement joins TRBV4-3 to TRBJ1-1, with D possibly TRBD1 on 5 matching bases. In germline, CDR1 is LGHNA, CDR2 YSLEER. V dropped 0 bases and J dropped 1 base, with 12 bases sitting between them. The length of the CDR3 is 16 residues. The CDR3 sequence is CASSQDWRGSNTEAFF. CDR3 nucleotides: TGCGCCAGCAGCCAAGATTGGAGGGGTTCGAACACTGAAGCTTTCTTT.

The rearrangement links TRBV5-4 to TRBJ2-7, with 7 bases aligning to TRBD2. CDR3 length: 14 amino acids. Germline V gives CDR1 SGHNT, CDR2 YYREEE (reference sequence). Trimming cost V 2 bases and J 12 bases; bases outside gene matches: 14. The CDR3 bases are TGTGCCAGCAGCTTCTCCTCCTCAAGCGGGGATCTGTACTTC. Residues: CASSFSSSSGDLYF.

This clone was counted once. The chain couples TRBV28 to TRBJ1-2, with a tentative D call TRBD1 (5 bases). Trimming removed 1 base from V and 3 bases from J, with 18 bases in between. Germline V CDR1 and CDR2: MDHEN, SYDVKM. The CDR3 consists of 17 residues. CDR3 protein: CASSLSSTLDRYYGYTF. CDR3 DNA: TGTGCCAGCAGTTTATCCTCCACCCTAGACAGATACTATGGCTACACCTTC.

The genes are TRBV4-2 and TRBJ2-7; 9 nucleotides line up with TRBD1. From germline, CDR1 is LGHNA and CDR2 YNFKEQ. J lost 4 bases, V lost 3 bases, and 4 bases had no gene match. This CDR3 region has 14 residues. The CDR3 region is CASSQGTGNYEQYF. As DNA, the CDR3 is TGTGCCAGCAGCCAGGGGACAGGGAATTACGAGCAGTACTTC.

For the CDR3, the DNA is TGCGCCAGCAGCTACGGACAGCCCAGCACAGATACGCAGTATTTT. It is translated as CASSYGQPSTDTQYF. V is TRBV4-3 and J is TRBJ2-3; TRBD1 might be the D (6 bases). This CDR3 region has 15 residues. Germline V gene data show CDR1 as LGHNA and CDR2 as YSLEER. V was shortened by 5 bases and J by 0 bases, with 12 bases between the two germline ends.